This TCR beta chain was identified during a study of graft-versus-host responses after intestinal transplantation. Study background: Grafts were multivisceral, liver-intestinal, or isolated intestinal. Induction using anti-thymocyte globulin, followed by tacrolimus and steroids for roughly 3 years, was given to all recipients.

With 1 base clipped from V and 4 bases from J, the junction kept 3 bases outside the gene matches. Germline V gene lookup returns CDR1 GTSNPN and CDR2 SVGIG (reference sequence). This CDR3 has 15 amino acids. General observations from the study: GvH clones turned up in recipient marrow; some had shown up first in ileum or blood. Allografts of one patient group, those with graft-donor T cell macrochimerism, had high graft-versus-host to host-versus-graft clonal ratios.

The assay was immunoSEQ multiplex PCR, and TCRdb's table has in-frame clones only and misses some. The data hold about 50,000 clones, with about nine tenths observed a single time. Note on this clone: Its antigen is undetermined.

The receptor's source is a human donor who was the organ donor for an intestinal transplant. The specimen comprised unstimulated CD4+ T cells sorted from spleen or lymph node cells, sampled before transplant. J is TRBJ2-5 and V is TRBV30; 13 bases fit TRBD2. In DNA, the CDR3 is TGTGCCTGGAGTGGGGGACTAGCGGGATCAGAGACCCAGTACTTC. This encodes CAWSGGLAGSETQYF. Supplemented by reference TRBV30 and TRBJ2-5, the full variable domain reads SQTIHQWPATLVQPVGSPLSLECTVEGTSNPNLYWYRQAAGRGLQLLFYSVGIGQISSEVPQNLSASRPQDRQFILSSKKLLLSDSGFYLCAWSGGLAGSETQYFGPGTRLLVL.